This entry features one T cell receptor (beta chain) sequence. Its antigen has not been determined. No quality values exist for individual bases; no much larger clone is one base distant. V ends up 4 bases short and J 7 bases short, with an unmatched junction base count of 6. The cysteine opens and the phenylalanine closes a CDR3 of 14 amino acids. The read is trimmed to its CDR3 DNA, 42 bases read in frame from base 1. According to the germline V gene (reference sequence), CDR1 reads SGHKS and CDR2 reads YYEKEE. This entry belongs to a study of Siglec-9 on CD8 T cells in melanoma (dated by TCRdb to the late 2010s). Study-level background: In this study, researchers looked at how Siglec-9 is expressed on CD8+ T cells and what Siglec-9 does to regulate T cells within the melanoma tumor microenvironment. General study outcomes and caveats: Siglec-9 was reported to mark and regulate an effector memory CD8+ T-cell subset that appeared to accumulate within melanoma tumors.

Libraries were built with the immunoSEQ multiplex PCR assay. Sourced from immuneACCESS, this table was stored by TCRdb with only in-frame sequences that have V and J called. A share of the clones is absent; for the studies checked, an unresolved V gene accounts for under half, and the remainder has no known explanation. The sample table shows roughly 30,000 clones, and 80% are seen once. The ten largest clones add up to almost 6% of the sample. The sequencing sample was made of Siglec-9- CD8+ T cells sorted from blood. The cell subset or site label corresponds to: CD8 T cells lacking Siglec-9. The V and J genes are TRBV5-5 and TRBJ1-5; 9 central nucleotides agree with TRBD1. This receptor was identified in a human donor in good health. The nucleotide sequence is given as TGTGCCAGCAGCCCTGGACAGGGGACCCAGCCCCAGCATTTT. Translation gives CASSPGQGTQPQHF.